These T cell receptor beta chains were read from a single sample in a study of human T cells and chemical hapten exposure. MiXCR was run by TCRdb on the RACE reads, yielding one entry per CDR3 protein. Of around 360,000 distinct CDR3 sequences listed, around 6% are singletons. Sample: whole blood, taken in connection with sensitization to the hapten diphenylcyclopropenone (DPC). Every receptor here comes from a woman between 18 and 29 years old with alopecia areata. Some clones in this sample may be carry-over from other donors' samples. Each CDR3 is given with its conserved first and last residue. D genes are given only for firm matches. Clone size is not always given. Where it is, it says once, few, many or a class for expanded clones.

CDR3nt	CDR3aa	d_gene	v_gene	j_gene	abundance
TGTGCCAGCAGCCAGGGGTACCCCGCGCATTTT	CASSQGYPAHF	.	TRBV12-3/TRBV12-4	TRBJ1-5	.
TGTGCCAGCAGCCCGGGGTTTGACCGCTCTGGGGCCAACGTCCTGACTTTC	CASSPGFDRSGANVLTF	.	TRBV7-9	TRBJ2-6	.
TGCAGTGCTACCGGGACAACCAACACTGAAGCTTTCTTT	CSATGTTNTEAFF	.	TRBV20-1	TRBJ1-1	few
TGTGCCAGCAGCCGCAACAGGGCCTTGAACACTGAAGCTTTCTTT	CASSRNRALNTEAFF	.	TRBV11-1	TRBJ1-1	many
TGTGCCATCAGTGACGGGACAGGGGCCGGGGAGCTGTTTTTT	CAISDGTGAGELFF	TRBD1	TRBV10-3	TRBJ2-2	.
TGTGCCAGCAGCCCCGGGATTGAGACGGAGACCCAGTACTTC	CASSPGIETETQYF	.	TRBV6-5	TRBJ2-5	.
TGTGCCAGCAGCTTGGCGCAGGGGGGGGCCCCAGCTTCCTTT	CASSLAQGGAPASF	TRBD1	TRBV5-5	TRBJ1-1	once
TGTGCCAGCAGCTTAGAAGGACTAGCGGAGCAGTTCTTC	CASSLEGLAEQFF	TRBD2	TRBV7-2	TRBJ2-1	few
TGTGCCAGTATGAGAGCGGGCCTCATGGCAGATACGCAGTATTTT	CASMRAGLMADTQYF	.	TRBV12-3/TRBV12-4	TRBJ2-3	few
TGTGCCAGCAGTCCACTCACAGGGCCAAATGAGCAGTTCTTC	CASSPLTGPNEQFF	.	TRBV28	TRBJ2-1	few
TGTGCCACCAGTGATTCCGATAGCGGGGGGGCCGGTGAGCAGTTCTTC	CATSDSDSGGAGEQFF	TRBD2	TRBV24-1	TRBJ2-1	.
TGTGCCAGCAGCCAAGAACGGTATAGCAATCAGCCCCAGCATTTT	CASSQERYSNQPQHF	.	TRBV4-2	TRBJ1-5	many
TGTGCCAGCAGCGTAGGAGGCCAGGGGGGTTACAATGAGCAGTTCTTC	CASSVGGQGGYNEQFF	.	TRBV9	TRBJ2-1	.
TGTGCCAGCGGGAAGGGCCGCGGCACAGATACGCAGTATTTT	CASGKGRGTDTQYF	.	TRBV12-3/TRBV12-4	TRBJ2-3	.
TGCGCCAGCACCGAAATCGCCGGGACAGGAGTTTTCTACGAGCAGTACTTC	CASTEIAGTGVFYEQYF	TRBD1	TRBV4-1	TRBJ2-7	many
TGTGCCACCAGTGATCGGACAGGGCCAAACCAAGAGACCCAGTACTTC	CATSDRTGPNQETQYF	TRBD1	TRBV24-1	TRBJ2-5	.
TGCGCCAGCAGCTTGGAGAGCCTGGACTATGGCTACACCTTC	CASSLESLDYGYTF	.	TRBV5-1	TRBJ1-2	many
TGTGCCAGCAGCAAGAAACAAGTAGCGGGGGGGTTCAATGAGCAGTTCTTC	CASSKKQVAGGFNEQFF	TRBD2	TRBV12-3/TRBV12-4	TRBJ2-1	.
TGTGCCAGCAAGCGGACACTCGATACCGAAGCTTTCTTT	CASKRTLDTEAFF	.	TRBV7-2	TRBJ1-1	.
TGTGCCAGCAGCTTAGCCCGACCGGGACAGGGGGCGCCTAATGAAAAACTGTTTTTT	CASSLARPGQGAPNEKLFF	TRBD1	TRBV11-1	TRBJ1-4	many
TGTGCCAGCAGGGCTAGCCCCTACGAGCAGTACTTC	CASRASPYEQYF	.	TRBV6-2/TRBV6-3	TRBJ2-7	.
TGTGCCAGCCACCGAGCAACCACTAACTATGGCTACACCTTC	CASHRATTNYGYTF	.	TRBV6-6	TRBJ1-2	many
TGTGCCAGCAGTCAACAGCGGGGGTTTTTTGGCACAGATACGCAGTATTTT	CASSQQRGFFGTDTQYF	TRBD2	TRBV4-2	TRBJ2-3	.
TGCGCCAGCAGCTTGAACCAGGGCGCAGATACGCAGTATTTT	CASSLNQGADTQYF	.	TRBV5-1	TRBJ2-3	.
TGTGCCAGCAGTGAGGCTAGCGGGGGACGAACTAGCACAGATACGCAGTATTTT	CASSEASGGRTSTDTQYF	TRBD2	TRBV2	TRBJ2-3	few
TGTGCCAGCAGCTTCGATCAGGGCAGGCAGACCCAGTACTTC	CASSFDQGRQTQYF	.	TRBV7-2	TRBJ2-5	once
TGTGCCAGCAGTTACGAGGGGTCCCCTAATGAAAAACTGTTTTTT	CASSYEGSPNEKLFF	.	TRBV6-5	TRBJ1-4	many
TGTGCCAGCAGCCGGGGGGCCAGGGAAGATACGCAGTATTTT	CASSRGAREDTQYF	.	TRBV6-5	TRBJ2-3	few
TGTGCCAGCAGTTTCCCAGTGAACACTGAAGCTTTCTTT	CASSFPVNTEAFF	.	TRBV28	TRBJ1-1	.
TGTGCCAGCAGTTTAGCGCCACAGGGAAATGAAAAACTGTTTTTT	CASSLAPQGNEKLFF	.	TRBV12-3/TRBV12-4	TRBJ1-4	many
TGTGCCAGCAGCCAAGGGGGACAGTCTTACTCTGGGGCCAACGTCCTGACTTTC	CASSQGGQSYSGANVLTF	TRBD1	TRBV3-1	TRBJ2-6	.
TGTGCCAGCAGTGGGGGACAGGGTGAAACCGATGGCTACACCTTC	CASSGGQGETDGYTF	TRBD1	TRBV28	TRBJ1-2	.
TGTGCCAGCAGCGCCGGGACAGGGTCAACTTCACCCCTCCACTTT	CASSAGTGSTSPLHF	TRBD1	TRBV9	TRBJ1-6	many
TGCAGCGTTGAAGCGCTACAGTCCGGGACCCTCCAGTACTTC	CSVEALQSGTLQYF	.	TRBV29-1	TRBJ2-5	many
TGTGCCACCCAAGGGGGATCTGGAAACACCATATATTTT	CATQGGSGNTIYF	.	TRBV6-5	TRBJ1-3	many
TGTGCCAGCTCACCAACTAGAACCTCTGGGGCCAACGTCCTGACTTTC	CASSPTRTSGANVLTF	.	TRBV18	TRBJ2-6	few
TGCAGTGCTAGGTGGCAGTTCAATCAGCCCCAGCATTTT	CSARWQFNQPQHF	.	TRBV20-1	TRBJ1-5	few
TGTGCCAGCAGGACGGGACTAGCGGGATACAATGAGCAGTTCTTC	CASRTGLAGYNEQFF	TRBD2	TRBV28	TRBJ2-1	few
TGTGCCAGTACGAGCCCTTACCCAGGTGGCTACACCTTC	CASTSPYPGGYTF	.	TRBV7-9	TRBJ1-2	.
TGTGCCAGCAGTCCTCTAAGGGTTACCTACGAGCAGTACTTC	CASSPLRVTYEQYF	.	TRBV28	TRBJ2-7	.
TGTGCCAGCAGTTCAACCCGAATACAGGGGGCGCATCGAGGGAAGTACTTC	CASSSTRIQGAHRGKYF	TRBD1	TRBV6-2/TRBV6-3	TRBJ2-7	many
TGTGCCAGCAGCTCCCCCCGGACAGGGCTCTCTGACGGCTACACCTTC	CASSSPRTGLSDGYTF	TRBD1	TRBV7-2	TRBJ1-2	.
TGTGCCAGCAGCTTAGGTACCTCTCTATACGAGCAGTACTTC	CASSLGTSLYEQYF	.	TRBV11-2	TRBJ2-7	few
TGTGCCAGCAGCTTTGGCTTACCTAATAATTCACCCCTCCACTTT	CASSFGLPNNSPLHF	.	TRBV5-5	TRBJ1-6	many
TGTGCTAGTGCCCAAACAGGGGGCGCAGATACGCAGTATTTT	CASAQTGGADTQYF	TRBD1	TRBV12-5	TRBJ2-3	.
TGTGCCAGCAGCTTAGCGGAGGGGGCGACGCAGTATTTT	CASSLAEGATQYF	.	TRBV7-2	TRBJ2-3	many
TGTGCCAGCAGTGGCGGAGGACAGGGGATCTATGGCTACACCTTC	CASSGGGQGIYGYTF	TRBD1	TRBV2	TRBJ1-2	.
TGTGCCAGCATGGGACTCCGGCGGAGAGAGACCCAGTACTTC	CASMGLRRRETQYF	.	TRBV6-8	TRBJ2-5	.
TGCGCCAGCAGCCAACTCGTTCCCAACAACCGGGAGTCTAACTATGGCTACACCTTC	CASSQLVPNNRESNYGYTF	.	TRBV4-1	TRBJ1-2	many
TGTGCCAGCAGTGGAGCGTCCGGGACGCCCTTTTACTCGTTTCAGTACTTC	CASSGASGTPFYSFQYF	.	TRBV2	TRBJ2-4	.
TGCAGCGTTGACCCGACAGGGGGAGGTTATGGCTACACCTTC	CSVDPTGGGYGYTF	TRBD1	TRBV29-1	TRBJ1-2	many
TGTGCCAGCAGTCCCGGGACTAGCGGGACGAGCTCCTACAATGAGCAGTTCTTC	CASSPGTSGTSSYNEQFF	TRBD2	TRBV12-3/TRBV12-4	TRBJ2-1	.
TGTGCCAGTAGTGTCCAGCCTGCAACTAATGAAAAACTGTTTTTT	CASSVQPATNEKLFF	.	TRBV19	TRBJ1-4	many
TGTGCCAGCAGTGGGGGGCGGGTTCGCGATGGCTACACCTTC	CASSGGRVRDGYTF	.	TRBV12-3/TRBV12-4	TRBJ1-2	.